This T cell receptor beta chain is from a study of vaccination and CD4 T cells after COVID-19. Study context: Once diagnosed, patients had post-COVID samples drawn a median approximately 93 days later (range 35 to 161).

This CDR3 region has 15 residues. V lost 4 bases to trimming and J lost 1 base, with 14 bases between them. The germline CDR1 and CDR2 sequences are SGHTA and FQGNSA. The sample's treatment: roughly 10-day PBMC culture with coronavirus spike peptide pools or control peptides (ViraFEST assay). Relative to its sample, this clonotype is large. What it binds is not known. With the Oncomine TCR Beta short-read assay, DNA from cultured CD4+ T cells was sequenced. TCRdb re-analysed the PCR reads in MiXCR, keeping a single row per CDR3 protein. Of approximately 6,000 distinct CDR3 sequences listed, 32% were seen once; the top ten hold approximately 10%.

The material sequenced was CD4+ T cells from blood, cultured in vitro, taken after SARS-CoV-2 vaccination. The rearrangement links TRBV7-2 to TRBJ2-7, with TRBD2 as a possible D gene (5 bases). The source is a human donor who had recovered from COVID-19. In DNA, the CDR3 is TGTGCCAGCAGCTCGGACTTTTCACAGTCCTACGAGCAGTACTTC. Protein sequence: CASSSDFSQSYEQYF.